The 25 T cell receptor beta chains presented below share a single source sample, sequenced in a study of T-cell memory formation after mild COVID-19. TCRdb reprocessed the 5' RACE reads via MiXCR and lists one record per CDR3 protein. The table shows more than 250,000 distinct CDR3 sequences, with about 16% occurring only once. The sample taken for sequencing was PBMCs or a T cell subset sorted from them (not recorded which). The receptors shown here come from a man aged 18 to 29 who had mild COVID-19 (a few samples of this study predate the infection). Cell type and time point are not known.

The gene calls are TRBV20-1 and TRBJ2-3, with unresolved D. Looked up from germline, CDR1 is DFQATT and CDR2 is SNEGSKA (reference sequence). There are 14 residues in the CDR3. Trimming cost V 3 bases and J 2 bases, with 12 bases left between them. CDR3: CSASSRLSTDTQYF. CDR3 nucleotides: TGCAGTGCTAGCTCTAGGCTGTCCACAGATACGCAGTATTTT.

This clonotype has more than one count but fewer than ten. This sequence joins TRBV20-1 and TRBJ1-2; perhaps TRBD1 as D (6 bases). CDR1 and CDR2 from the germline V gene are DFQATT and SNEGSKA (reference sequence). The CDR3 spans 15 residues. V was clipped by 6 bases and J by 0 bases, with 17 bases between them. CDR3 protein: CSATSSDSSNYGYTF. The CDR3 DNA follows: TGCAGTGCCACCTCTTCGGACAGTTCTAACTATGGCTACACCTTC.

The CDR3 nucleotides are TGTGCCACCAGTGATTTCCCCCCTAGCAATCAGCCCCAGCATTTT. Translated, it gives CATSDFPPSNQPQHF. V usage is TRBV24-1 and J usage is TRBJ1-5; unclear D gene. The V gene lost 1 base and the J gene lost 0 bases, with 6 bases spanning the gap. This CDR3 region has 15 residues. CDR1 and CDR2 from the germline V gene are KGHDR and SFDVKD.

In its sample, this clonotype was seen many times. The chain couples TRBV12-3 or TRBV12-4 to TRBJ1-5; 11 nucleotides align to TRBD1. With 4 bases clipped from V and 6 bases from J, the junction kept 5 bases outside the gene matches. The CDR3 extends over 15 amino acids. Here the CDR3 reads CASSYPGQGGQPQHF. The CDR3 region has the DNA TGTGCCAGCAGTTACCCGGGACAGGGGGGTCAGCCCCAGCATTTT.

For the CDR3, the DNA is TGTGCCAGCAGCTTAGAGGGCTGGAACGAGCAGTACTTC. It encodes CASSLEGWNEQYF. The gene calls are TRBV7-6 and TRBJ2-7, with D hard to call. The germline V and J ends were trimmed by 1 base and 5 bases, with 9 bases remaining between them. The CDR3 loop spans 13 amino acids. Germline V gene sequence: CDR1 SGHVS, CDR2 FNYEAQ. Together with reference TRBV7-6 and TRBJ2-7, the CDR3 gives the full variable domain: GAGVSQSPRYKVTKRGQDVALRCDPISGHVSLYWYRQALGQGPEFLTYFNYEAQQDKSGLPNDRFSAERPEGSISTLTIQRTEQRDSAMYRCASSLEGWNEQYFGPGTRLTVT.

This CDR3 is CSARDLRGGYNEQFF. CDR3 bases: TGCAGTGCTAGGGACTTGAGGGGGGGATACAATGAGCAGTTCTTC. The chain couples TRBV20-1 to TRBJ2-1, with D perhaps TRBD2 (7 bases). Germline CDR1 reads DFQATT; CDR2 reads SNEGSKA (reference sequence). Trimming pared 3 bases from V and 4 bases from J, leaving 16 bases between. This CDR3 is built from 15 residues.

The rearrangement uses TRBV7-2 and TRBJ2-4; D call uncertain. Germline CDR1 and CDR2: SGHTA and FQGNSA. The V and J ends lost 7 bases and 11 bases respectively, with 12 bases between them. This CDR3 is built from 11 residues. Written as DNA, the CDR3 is TGTGCCAGCACCTTCGGCGGACTTCAGTACTTC. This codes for CASTFGGLQYF.

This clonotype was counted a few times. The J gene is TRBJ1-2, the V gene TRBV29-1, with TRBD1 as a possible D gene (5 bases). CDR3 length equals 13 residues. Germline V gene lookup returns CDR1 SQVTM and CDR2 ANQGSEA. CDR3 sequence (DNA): TGCGCGGGGCACGCGCAGGCCCCCTATGGCTACACCTTC. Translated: CAGHAQAPYGYTF.

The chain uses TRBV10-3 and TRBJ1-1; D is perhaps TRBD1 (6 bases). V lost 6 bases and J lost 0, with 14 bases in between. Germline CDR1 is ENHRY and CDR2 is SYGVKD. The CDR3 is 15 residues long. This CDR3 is CAIRETGSMNTEAFF. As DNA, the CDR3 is TGTGCCATCAGGGAGACAGGAAGCATGAACACTGAAGCTTTCTTT.

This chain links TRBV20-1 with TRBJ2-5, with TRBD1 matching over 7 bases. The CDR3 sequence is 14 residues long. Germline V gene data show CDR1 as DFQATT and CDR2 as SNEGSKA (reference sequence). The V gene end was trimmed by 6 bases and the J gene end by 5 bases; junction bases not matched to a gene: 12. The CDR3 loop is CSAPRQGQSETQYF. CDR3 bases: TGCAGTGCCCCTCGACAGGGACAAAGCGAGACCCAGTACTTC.

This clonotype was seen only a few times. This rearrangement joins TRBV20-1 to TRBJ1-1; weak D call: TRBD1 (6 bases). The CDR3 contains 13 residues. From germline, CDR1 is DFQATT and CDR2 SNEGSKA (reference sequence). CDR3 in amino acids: CSANRGLNTEAFF. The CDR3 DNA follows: TGCAGCGCGAATAGGGGGTTGAACACTGAAGCTTTCTTT.

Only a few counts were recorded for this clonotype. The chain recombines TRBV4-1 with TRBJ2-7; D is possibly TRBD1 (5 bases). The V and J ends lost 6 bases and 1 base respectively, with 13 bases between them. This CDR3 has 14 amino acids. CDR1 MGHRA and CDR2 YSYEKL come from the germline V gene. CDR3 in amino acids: CASRSRVSSYEQYF. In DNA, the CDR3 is TGCGCCAGCAGAAGCAGGGTTTCTTCCTACGAGCAGTACTTC.

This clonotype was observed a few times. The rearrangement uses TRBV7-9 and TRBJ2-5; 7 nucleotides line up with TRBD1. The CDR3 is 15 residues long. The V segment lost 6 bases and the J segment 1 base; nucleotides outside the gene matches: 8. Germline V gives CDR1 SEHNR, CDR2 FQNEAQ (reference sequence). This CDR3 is CASRFVGQAQETQYF. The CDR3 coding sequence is TGTGCCAGCAGATTCGTAGGACAGGCCCAAGAGACCCAGTACTTC.

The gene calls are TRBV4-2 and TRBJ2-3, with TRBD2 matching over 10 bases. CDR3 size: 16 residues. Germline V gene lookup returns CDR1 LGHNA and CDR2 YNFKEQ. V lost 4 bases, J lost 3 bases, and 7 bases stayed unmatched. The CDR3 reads CASSLQPTSGTDTQYF. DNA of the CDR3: TGTGCCAGCAGCCTCCAACCGACTAGCGGGACAGATACGCAGTATTTT.

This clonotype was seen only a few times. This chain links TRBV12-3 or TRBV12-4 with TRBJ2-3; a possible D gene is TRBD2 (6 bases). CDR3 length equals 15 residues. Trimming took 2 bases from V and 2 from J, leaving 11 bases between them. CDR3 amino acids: CASSLIGGYTDTQYF. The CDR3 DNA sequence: TGTGCCAGCAGTTTAATCGGGGGATACACAGATACGCAGTATTTT.

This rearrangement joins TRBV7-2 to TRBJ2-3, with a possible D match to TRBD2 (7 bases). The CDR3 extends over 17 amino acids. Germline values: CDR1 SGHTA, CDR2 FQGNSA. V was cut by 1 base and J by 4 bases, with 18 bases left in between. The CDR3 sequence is CASSLVGGAYPPDTQYF. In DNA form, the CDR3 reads TGTGCCAGCAGCTTAGTGGGGGGGGCCTATCCCCCAGATACGCAGTATTTT. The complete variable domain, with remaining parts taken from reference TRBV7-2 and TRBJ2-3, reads GAGVSQSPSNKVTEKGKDVELRCDPISGHTALYWYRQSLGQGLEFLIYFQGNSAPDKSGLPSDRFSAERTGGSVSTLTIQRTQQEDSAVYLCASSLVGGAYPPDTQYFGPGTRLTVL.

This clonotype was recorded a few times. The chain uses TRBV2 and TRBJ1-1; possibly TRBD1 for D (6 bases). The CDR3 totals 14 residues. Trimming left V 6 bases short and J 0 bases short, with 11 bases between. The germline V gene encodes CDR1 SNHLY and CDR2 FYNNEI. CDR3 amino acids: CASRLDRMNTEAFF. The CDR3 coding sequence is TGTGCCAGCAGACTTGACAGGATGAACACTGAAGCTTTCTTT.

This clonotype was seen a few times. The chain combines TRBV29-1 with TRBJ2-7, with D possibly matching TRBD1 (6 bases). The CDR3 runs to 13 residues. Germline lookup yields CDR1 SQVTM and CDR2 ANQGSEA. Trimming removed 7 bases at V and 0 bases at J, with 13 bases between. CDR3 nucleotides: TGCAGCGCTAGTGGACAGATCTCCTACGAGCAGTACTTC. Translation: CSASGQISYEQYF.

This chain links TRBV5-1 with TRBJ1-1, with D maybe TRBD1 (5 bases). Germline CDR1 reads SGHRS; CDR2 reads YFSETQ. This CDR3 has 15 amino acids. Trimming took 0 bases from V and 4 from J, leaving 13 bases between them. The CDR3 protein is CASSLDGGPSTEAFF. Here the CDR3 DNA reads TGCGCCAGCAGCTTGGATGGGGGTCCCAGCACTGAAGCTTTCTTT.

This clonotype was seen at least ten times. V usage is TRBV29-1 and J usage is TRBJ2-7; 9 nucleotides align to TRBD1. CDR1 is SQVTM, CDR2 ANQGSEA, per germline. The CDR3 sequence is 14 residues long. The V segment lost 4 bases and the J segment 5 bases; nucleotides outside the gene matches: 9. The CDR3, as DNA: TGCAGCGTTGCAAACCTACAGGGGGCCCACGAGCAGTACTTC. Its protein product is CSVANLQGAHEQYF.

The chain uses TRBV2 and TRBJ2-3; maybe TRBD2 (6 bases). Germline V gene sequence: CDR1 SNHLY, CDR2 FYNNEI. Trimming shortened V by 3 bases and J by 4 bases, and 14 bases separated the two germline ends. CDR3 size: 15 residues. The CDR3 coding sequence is TGTGCCAGCAGTGATCGGCGGGGAAGGGCAGATACGCAGTATTTT. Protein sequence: CASSDRRGRADTQYF.

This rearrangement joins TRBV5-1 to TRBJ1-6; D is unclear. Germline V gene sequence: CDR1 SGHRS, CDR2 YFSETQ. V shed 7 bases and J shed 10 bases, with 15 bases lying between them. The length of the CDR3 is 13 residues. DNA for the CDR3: TGCGCCAGCGGCCAACCCGGTGACTCACCCCTCCACTTT. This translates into CASGQPGDSPLHF.

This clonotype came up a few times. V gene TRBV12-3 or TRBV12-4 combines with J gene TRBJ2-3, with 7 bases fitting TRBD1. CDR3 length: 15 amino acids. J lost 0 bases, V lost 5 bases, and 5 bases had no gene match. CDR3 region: CASSTGTVSTDTQYF. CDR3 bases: TGTGCCAGCAGTACTGGGACAGTAAGCACAGATACGCAGTATTTT.

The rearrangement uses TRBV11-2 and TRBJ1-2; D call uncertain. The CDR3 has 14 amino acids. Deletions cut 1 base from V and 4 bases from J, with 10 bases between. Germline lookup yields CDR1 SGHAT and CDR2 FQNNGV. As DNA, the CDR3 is TGTGCCAGCAGCTTAGTGGGCCAGACCTATGGCTACACCTTC. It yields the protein CASSLVGQTYGYTF.

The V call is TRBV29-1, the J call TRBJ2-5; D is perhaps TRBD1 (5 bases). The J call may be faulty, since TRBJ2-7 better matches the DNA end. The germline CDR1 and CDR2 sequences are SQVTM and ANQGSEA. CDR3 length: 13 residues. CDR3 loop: CSVDYGHKYEQYF. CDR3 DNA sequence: TGCAGCGTTGATTACGGACACAAATACGAGCAGTACTTC.